Shown below are 8 T cell receptor beta chains from a single sample sequenced in a study of cytomegalovirus exposure and HLA in healthy donors. Primers included in the PCR were 60 Vbeta and 13 Jbeta primers. TCRdb's copy holds only in-frame clones and misses some; the assay was immunoSEQ multiplex PCR. The sample holds over 150,000 clones, more than 60% seen once. Sequencing was carried out using PBMCs. The receptors stem from a middle-aged man in good health and CMV-seronegative.

The genes are TRBV7-3 and TRBJ2-7; 7 bases agree with TRBD2. The ends lost 2 bases at V and 1 base at J; junction bases unmatched: 2. The germline CDR1 and CDR2 sequences are SGHTA and FQGTGA. The CDR3 length is 14 residues. The DNA for the CDR3 is TGTGCCAGCAGCTTATTCGGGGGGTCCTACGAGCAGTACTTC. Translating gives CASSLFGGSYEQYF.

The chain is built from TRBV5-4 and TRBJ1-6, with D possibly TRBD1 on 6 matching bases. The CDR3 covers 15 residues. Germline V gene lookup returns CDR1 SGHNT and CDR2 YYREEE (reference sequence). V lost 5 bases to trimming and J lost 3 bases, with 12 bases between them. The CDR3 loop is CASRPYRDYNSPLHF. The CDR3 region has the DNA TGTGCCAGCAGACCCTACAGGGACTATAATTCACCCCTCCACTTT.

The chain recombines TRBV29-1 with TRBJ1-2, with 8 bases lining up with TRBD1. Germline V gene data show CDR1 as SQVTM and CDR2 as ANQGSEA. The J segment lost 6 bases and the V segment lost 5 bases, leaving 2 bases of the junction unmatched. The CDR3 is 11 residues long. CDR3 nucleotide sequence: TGCAGCGTTCCGGACAGGGATGGCTACACCTTC. Its protein product is CSVPDRDGYTF. Drawing the rest from reference TRBV29-1 and TRBJ1-2, the complete variable domain is SAVISQKPSRDICQRGTSLTIQCQVDSQVTMMFWYRQQPGQSLTLIATANQGSEATYESGFVIDKFPISRPNLTFSTLTVSNMSPEDSSIYLCSVPDRDGYTFGSGTRLTVV.

This chain links TRBV6-1 with TRBJ1-1; TRBD1 might be the D (5 bases). CDR3 length: 13 amino acids. Trimming cost V 4 bases and J 11 bases, with 17 bases left between them. The germline gives CDR1 MNHNS, CDR2 SASEGT. The CDR3 protein is CASSGISGGNAFF. In nucleotides, the CDR3 is TGTGCCAGCAGTGGGATTTCGGGGGGGAATGCTTTCTTT.

V and J are TRBV30 and TRBJ1-4; 8 bases are shared with TRBD1. The V and J ends lost 7 bases and 8 bases, in that order; junction bases with no gene match: 9. The CDR3 is made up of 13 amino acids. Per the germline V gene, CDR1 is GTSNPN and CDR2 is SVGIG (reference sequence). CDR3 amino acids: CASTTGVSEKLFF. CDR3 nucleotide sequence: TGTGCCTCTACGACAGGGGTTTCGGAAAAACTGTTTTTT.

Written as DNA, the CDR3 is TGTGGCGCGACACAGGGGGCGAGCTACGAGCAGTACTTC. This translates into CGATQGASYEQYF. The chain links TRBV28 to TRBJ2-7; 9 bases fit TRBD1. Germline loops: CDR1 MDHEN, CDR2 SYDVKM. This CDR3 spans 13 amino acids.

This rearrangement joins TRBV27 to TRBJ1-2; TRBD1 is a possible D gene (6 bases). V gave up 3 bases and J gave up 4 bases, with 18 bases separating them. CDR1 and CDR2 from the germline V gene are MNHEY and SMNVEV (reference sequence). This CDR3 spans 16 amino acids. In DNA form, the CDR3 reads TGTGCCAGCAGTTTCGCCGCTGGGGCGGGGGCCTATGGCTACACCTTC. Its translation is CASSFAAGAGAYGYTF.

This clone was found many times. The CDR3, as DNA: TGTGCCAGCAGACTGCCTCGGGCTGAAGCTTTCTTT. It translates to CASRLPRAEAFF. V usage is TRBV28 and J usage is TRBJ1-1, with D unclear. This CDR3 has 12 residues. V lost 6 bases and J 6 bases, leaving 11 bases between the germline ends. Per the germline V gene, CDR1 is MDHEN and CDR2 is SYDVKM.